This TCR beta chain was observed in a study of early stage breast cancer tumors. Looking at the study overall: Twelve of the 16 invasive tumors were ER+, PR+ and HER2-. Samples were sequenced at about 9.9-fold average coverage.

In the case of this clone: The antigen remains unidentified.

Assay: immunoSEQ multiplex PCR; the TCRdb copy retains only in-frame clones and omits some. The repertoire holds some 35,000 clones, with 70% to 80% as singletons. Notes on the study in general: Most shared enriched TCRB sequences were commonly generated ones. Compared with adjacent normal breast tissue, tumors showed about 2.3-fold greater T cell density and higher clonality.

The specimen was blood. The TCR was taken from a person in their 60s with breast cancer.

The CDR3 sequence: CASSDDFRTGEGSPLHF. CDR3 coding DNA: TGCGCCAGCAGCGACGACTTTAGGACAGGGGAGGGTTCACCCCTCCACTTT. The V and J genes are TRBV5-1 and TRBJ1-6, with 9 bases matching TRBD1. Per germline, CDR1 SGHRS and CDR2 YFSETQ. Losses at the gene ends were 4 bases for V and 9 bases for J; bases not matched to a gene: 14. CDR3 length: 17 amino acids.